One and the same sample provided the 15 T cell receptor beta chains below, sequenced in a study of blood T cells in healthy people across ages. A second PCR, run for roughly 6 to 11 cycles, used a sample-barcoded 5' primer plus a J-beta primer mix. TCRdb itself ran the 5' RACE reads through MiXCR, one entry per CDR3 protein. This table has roughly 500,000 distinct CDR3 sequences, roughly a quarter appearing once. Sequencing used blood. These receptors were obtained from a woman aged 70-85 years in good health.

The V and J genes are TRBV3-1 and TRBJ2-5; 9 bases match TRBD2. Judging by the DNA end, TRBJ2-1 fits better; the J call may be wrong. The CDR3 contains 16 residues. Germline values: CDR1 LGHDT, CDR2 YNNKEL (reference sequence). The CDR3 DNA sequence: TGTGCCAGCAGCCAAGCTGGCGGGGGGGCGGCCAATGAGCAGTTCTTC. It is translated as CASSQAGGGAANEQFF.

J is TRBJ2-6 and V is TRBV6-2 or TRBV6-3, with D possibly TRBD2 on 5 matching bases. From germline, CDR1 is MNHEY and CDR2 SVGEGT. This CDR3 contains 16 residues. Trimming left V 2 bases short and J 1 base short, with 9 bases between. In DNA form, the CDR3 reads TGTGCCAGCAGTTACCGGCCGGGGTCTGGGGCCAACGTCCTGACTTTC. This codes for CASSYRPGSGANVLTF.

This sequence joins TRBV3-1 and TRBJ1-2; D might be TRBD1 (6 bases). Germline CDR1 LGHDT, CDR2 YNNKEL (reference sequence). The CDR3 has 17 residues. The ends were cut back, 2 bases at V and 8 bases at J, with 24 bases in the middle. CDR3: CASSQRGPIRTVGGYTF. The CDR3 DNA follows: TGTGCCAGCAGCCAACGCGGACCCATTCGGACAGTCGGGGGCTACACCTTC.

The chain combines TRBV20-1 with TRBJ1-6; TRBD1 is a possible D gene (5 bases). Germline V gives CDR1 DFQATT, CDR2 SNEGSKA (reference sequence). V was cut by 2 bases and J by 5 bases, with 16 bases left in between. The CDR3 loop spans 16 amino acids. The CDR3 region has the DNA TGCAGTGCTAGAATTTCCGGGACTGTGAATAATTCACCCCTCCACTTT. It specifies CSARISGTVNNSPLHF.

The genes are TRBV3-1 and TRBJ2-1, with D maybe TRBD2 (6 bases). The end of the DNA fits TRBJ2-7 better, so the J call may be wrong. CDR1 is LGHDT, CDR2 YNNKEL, per germline (reference sequence). The CDR3 is 14 amino acids. The CDR3 sequence is CASSQGGVGFEQYF. The CDR3 nucleotides are TGTGCCAGCAGCCAAGGGGGGGTGGGTTTTGAGCAGTACTTC.

The chain recombines TRBV20-1 with TRBJ2-7; possibly TRBD1 for D (5 bases). Deletions cut 3 bases from V and 0 bases from J, with 12 bases between. CDR3 size: 14 residues. CDR1 DFQATT and CDR2 SNEGSKA come from the germline V gene (reference sequence). The CDR3 bases are TGCAGTGCTAGTCGGCAGGGCTGCTCCTACGAGCAGTACTTC. Encoded protein: CSASRQGCSYEQYF.

V gene TRBV4-1 combines with J gene TRBJ1-1, with D unclear. Germline V gene lookup returns CDR1 MGHRA and CDR2 YSYEKL. The CDR3 length is 13 residues. Trimming took 2 bases from V and 11 from J, leaving 15 bases between them. The CDR3 DNA reads TGCGCCAGCAGCCAACGGGGAGAGGATGGGGCTTTCTTT. Its protein product is CASSQRGEDGAFF.

This clonotype was seen a few times. The chain links TRBV4-3 to TRBJ1-3; 7 bases map to TRBD1. Germline CDR1 is LGHNA and CDR2 is YSLEER. The CDR3 is 14 residues long. V shed 4 bases, J shed 5 bases, and the junction held 5 bases outside the gene matches. CDR3 protein: CASSPPDRRNTIYF. The DNA for the CDR3 is TGCGCCAGCAGCCCACCGGACAGGAGAAACACCATATATTTT.

This clonotype was seen more than once but under ten times. This sequence joins TRBV20-1 and TRBJ2-5; TRBD2 matches at 7 bases. With the DNA end fitting TRBJ2-1 better, the J assignment may be wrong. The CDR3 extends over 14 amino acids. The germline V gene encodes CDR1 DFQATT and CDR2 SNEGSKA (reference sequence). The chain's CDR3 is CSAAQGVAGDEQFF. The CDR3 DNA reads TGCAGTGCTGCCCAGGGAGTAGCGGGCGATGAGCAGTTCTTC.

The chain recombines TRBV29-1 with TRBJ2-5, with D maybe TRBD1 (6 bases). In germline, CDR1 is SQVTM, CDR2 ANQGSEA. Trimming cost V 8 bases and J 1 base, with 14 bases left between them. This CDR3 region has 13 residues. This chain's CDR3 is CSQGRGGQETQYF. DNA of the CDR3: TGCAGCCAGGGGCGCGGAGGCCAAGAGACCCAGTACTTC. Supplemented by reference TRBV29-1 and TRBJ2-5, the full variable domain reads SAVISQKPSRDICQRGTSLTIQCQVDSQVTMMFWYRQQPGQSLTLIATANQGSEATYESGFVIDKFPISRPNLTFSTLTVSNMSPEDSSIYLCSQGRGGQETQYFGPGTRLLVL.

This clonotype turned up a few times. J is TRBJ1-2 and V is TRBV7-9; TRBD1 matches 7 bases. The CDR3 consists of 16 residues. CDR1 and CDR2 from the germline V gene are SEHNR and FQNEAQ (reference sequence). The trim removed 5 bases at V and 4 bases at J, leaving 13 bases unmatched. This CDR3 is CASSGRGQDVTYGYTF. The CDR3 bases are TGTGCCAGCAGCGGGAGAGGACAGGACGTAACCTATGGCTACACCTTC.

The J gene is TRBJ2-2, the V gene TRBV12-3 or TRBV12-4, with D unclear. The CDR3 contains 14 residues. Trimming shortened V by 3 bases and J by 5 bases, and 10 bases separated the two germline ends. The DNA for the CDR3 is TGTGCCAGCAGTTTCCGCTCCGGGACCGGGGAGCTGTTTTTT. It specifies CASSFRSGTGELFF.

This chain connects TRBV7-2 to TRBJ2-1; 7 bases map to TRBD2. V lost 8 bases and J lost 4; bases outside the gene matches: 2. The CDR3 has 12 amino acids. Germline CDR1 is SGHTA and CDR2 is FQGNSA. The CDR3 loop is CASAGDYNEQFF. CDR3 coding DNA: TGTGCCAGCGCGGGGGATTACAATGAGCAGTTCTTC.

The CDR3 DNA follows: TGCAGTGCTAGAAGCAGGGATACAGACTATGGCTACACCTTC. Protein: CSARSRDTDYGYTF. The rearrangement links TRBV20-1 to TRBJ1-2; TRBD1 is a possible D gene (5 bases). CDR3 size: 14 residues. Trimming removed 2 bases at V and 3 bases at J, with 13 bases between. Germline values: CDR1 DFQATT, CDR2 SNEGSKA (reference sequence).

The chain links TRBV4-3 to TRBJ2-7; TRBD2 matches at 10 bases. Trimming took 4 bases from V and 5 from J; bases not matched to a gene: 11. CDR1 is LGHNA, CDR2 YSLEER, per germline. This CDR3 has 16 residues. CDR3 residues: CASSLTSGTSAHEQYF. Here the CDR3 DNA reads TGCGCCAGCAGCCTTACCTCCGGGACTAGCGCCCACGAGCAGTACTTC.